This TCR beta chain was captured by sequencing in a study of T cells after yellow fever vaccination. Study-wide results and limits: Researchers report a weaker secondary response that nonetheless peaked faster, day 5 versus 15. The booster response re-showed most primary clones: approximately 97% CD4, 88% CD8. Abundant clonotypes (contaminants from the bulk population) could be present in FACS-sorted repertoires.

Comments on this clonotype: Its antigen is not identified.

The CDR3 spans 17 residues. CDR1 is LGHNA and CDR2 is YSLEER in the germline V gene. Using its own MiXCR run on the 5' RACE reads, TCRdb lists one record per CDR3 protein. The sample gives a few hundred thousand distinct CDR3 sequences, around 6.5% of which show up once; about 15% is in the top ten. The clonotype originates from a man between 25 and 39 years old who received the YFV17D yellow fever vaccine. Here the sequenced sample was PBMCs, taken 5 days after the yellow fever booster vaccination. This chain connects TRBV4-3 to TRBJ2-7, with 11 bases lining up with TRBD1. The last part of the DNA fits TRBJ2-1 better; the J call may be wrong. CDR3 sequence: CASSQDYRDRGAYEQFF. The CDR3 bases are TGCGCCAGCAGCCAAGACTACCGGGACAGGGGGGCATACGAGCAGTTCTTC.